Detailed here is one T cell receptor (beta chain). This entry is derived from a study of shared clonotypes between healthy human individuals. Some clones are missing from TCRdb's copy, which holds only in-frame ones; the method was immunoSEQ multiplex PCR. The data hold roughly 2.4 million clones, with nearly 97% observed a single time. The CDR3 has 14 amino acids. Per germline, CDR1 SGHVS and CDR2 FQNEAQ. With 2 bases removed from V and 3 bases from J, the gap between germline ends came to 10 bases. Sequencing used naive CD4+ T cells sorted from blood. Regarding subset: CD45RA+ positively selected. The J gene is TRBJ1-2, the V gene TRBV7-8; a possible D gene is TRBD1 (5 bases). This TCR was sampled from a man aged 18 to 30 in good health. The DNA of the CDR3 is TGTGCCAGCAGCTTATCCGACAGAGACTATGGCTACACCTTC. It is translated as CASSLSDRDYGYTF.